These 23 T cell receptor beta chains were sequenced from one sample in a study of T-cell memory formation after mild COVID-19. In TCRdb, the 5' RACE reads were re-called with MiXCR into one record per CDR3 protein. The sample records approximately 150,000 distinct CDR3 sequences, roughly a fifth being singletons. Sequencing used PBMCs or a T cell subset sorted from them (not recorded which). The receptors were gathered from an adult woman who had mild COVID-19 (a few samples of this study predate the infection). Cell type and time point are not known.

This clonotype has more than one count but fewer than ten. The V call is TRBV7-2, the J call TRBJ2-5, with 8 bases identical to TRBD2. Trimming removed 4 bases from V and 4 bases from J; junction bases left unmatched: 17. The CDR3 is 18 residues long. Germline V CDR1 and CDR2: SGHTA, FQGNSA. CDR3 sequence reads: CASSSFPRSGTRGETQYF. CDR3 coding DNA: TGTGCCAGCAGCTCCTTTCCCCGCAGCGGGACTAGAGGAGAGACCCAGTACTTC.

The V and J genes are TRBV18 and TRBJ1-2; D unresolved. This CDR3 has 13 residues. Germline-derived CDR1 and CDR2 are KGHSH and LQKENI. V was clipped by 0 bases and J by 4 bases, with 6 bases between them. In nucleotides, the CDR3 is TGTGCCAGCTCACCACCGGAGCTCTATGGCTACACCTTC. Protein product: CASSPPELYGYTF.

Written as DNA, the CDR3 is TGTGCCAGCAGCTTGCGGAGGAGCACAGTGGTCCTAGAAGGCTACACCTTC. This sequence encodes CASSLRRSTVVLEGYTF. The V call is TRBV5-5, the J call TRBJ1-2; D not certain. The CDR3 runs to 17 residues. V lost 1 base and J lost 8, with 24 bases in between. Germline V gene data show CDR1 as SGHKS and CDR2 as YYEKEE (reference sequence). The complete variable domain, with remaining parts taken from reference TRBV5-5 and TRBJ1-2, reads DAGVTQSPTHLIKTRGQQVTLRCSPISGHKSVSWYQQVLGQGPQFIFQYYEKEERGRGNFPDRFSARQFPNYSSELNVNALLLGDSALYLCASSLRRSTVVLEGYTFGSGTRLTVV.

This clonotype was observed a handful of times. This chain links TRBV18 with TRBJ1-1, with D possibly being TRBD1 (5 bases). Germline CDR1 and CDR2: KGHSH and LQKENI. CDR3 length: 13 amino acids. Trimming removed 3 bases at V and 4 bases at J, with 9 bases between. CDR3 sequence reads: CASSPGVSTEAFF. CDR3 DNA sequence: TGTGCCAGCTCACCGGGGGTCTCCACTGAAGCTTTCTTT.

The chain employs TRBV12-3 or TRBV12-4 and TRBJ1-1; no firm D call. This CDR3 has 14 amino acids. The V and J ends lost 7 bases and 0 bases respectively, with 12 bases between them. CDR3 nucleotide sequence: TGTGCCAGCAAAAACGGACGGTTGAACACTGAAGCTTTCTTT. Its translation is CASKNGRLNTEAFF.

This chain connects TRBV20-1 to TRBJ2-1; 8 nucleotides match TRBD2. CDR1 DFQATT and CDR2 SNEGSKA come from the germline V gene (reference sequence). J was trimmed by 8 bases and V by 5 bases; bases with no gene match: 11. The CDR3 sequence is 14 residues long. CDR3 loop: CSASSAGANDEQFF. CDR3 coding DNA: TGCAGTGCTTCCTCAGCGGGGGCAAATGATGAGCAGTTCTTC.

The J gene is TRBJ2-7, the V gene TRBV7-4, with 7 bases aligning to TRBD1. Germline CDR1 reads SGHVT; CDR2 reads SQSDAQ. The CDR3 spans 14 residues. J was trimmed by 1 base and V by 3 bases; bases with no gene match: 3. The CDR3 region has the DNA TGTGCCAGCAGCTTTCCACAGGGGTCCTACGAGCAGTACTTC. Translating it yields CASSFPQGSYEQYF.

This sequence joins TRBV3-1 and TRBJ2-7; unclear D gene. CDR1 and CDR2 from the germline V gene are LGHDT and YNNKEL (reference sequence). Trimming shortened V by 4 bases and J by 4 bases, and 11 bases separated the two germline ends. This CDR3 has 13 amino acids. The CDR3 region is CASSPATVYEQYF. In DNA, the CDR3 is TGTGCCAGCAGCCCTGCGACTGTGTACGAGCAGTACTTC.

The CDR3 region is CASSPLSGYGYTF. The CDR3, as DNA: TGTGCCAGCAGCCCCCTCAGCGGGTATGGCTACACCTTC. The chain has TRBV7-9 and TRBJ1-2; D remains unclear. Trimming left V 5 bases short and J 5 bases short, with 12 bases between. This CDR3 comprises 13 residues. Germline assignment: CDR1 SEHNR and CDR2 FQNEAQ (reference sequence).

This clonotype showed up just a few times. DNA of the CDR3: TGTGCCAGCAGCTTCGGGACTATGAGTAACAATGAGCAGTTCTTC. Residues: CASSFGTMSNNEQFF. The chain employs TRBV7-8 and TRBJ2-1, with TRBD2 identical over 7 bases. CDR3 size: 15 residues. The germline V gene has CDR1 SGHVS and CDR2 FQNEAQ. Germline trimming cut 3 bases from V and 5 bases from J; bases unmatched to any gene: 7.

This chain uses TRBV27 with TRBJ2-2, with 12 bases matching TRBD2. Germline trimming cut 5 bases from V and 6 bases from J; bases unmatched to any gene: 7. This CDR3 region has 16 residues. The germline CDR1 and CDR2 sequences are MNHEY and SMNVEV (reference sequence). Here the CDR3 reads CASSTKTSGSPGELFF. CDR3 in DNA: TGTGCCAGCAGTACTAAGACTAGCGGGAGTCCCGGGGAGCTGTTTTTT.

The rearrangement links TRBV9 to TRBJ2-1; 11 bases are a match to TRBD2. This CDR3 is 16 amino acids long. CDR1 and CDR2 (germline): SGDLS, YYNGEE. The J segment lost 3 bases and the V segment lost 3 bases, leaving 5 bases of the junction unmatched. CDR3 DNA: TGTGCCAGCAGCGCGGGGACTAGCGGCTTCTACAATGAGCAGTTCTTC. Translation: CASSAGTSGFYNEQFF.

This rearrangement joins TRBV18 to TRBJ2-3; the D gene could be TRBD1 or TRBD2 (5 bases each). The V gene lost 0 bases and the J gene lost 1 base, with 8 bases spanning the gap. Germline CDR1 reads KGHSH; CDR2 reads LQKENI. The CDR3 totals 15 residues. In nucleotides, the CDR3 is TGTGCCAGCTCACCACCGGTGGGGGGCACAGATACGCAGTATTTT. Translation: CASSPPVGGTDTQYF.

This chain links TRBV25-1 with TRBJ2-2; D is possibly TRBD1 (6 bases). CDR1 and CDR2 (germline): MGHDK, SYGVNS. Trimming removed 4 bases from V and 6 bases from J, with 9 bases in between. The CDR3 spans 13 residues. The CDR3 DNA sequence: TGTGCCAGCAGTGCCTCAGGGGCCGGGGAGCTGTTTTTT. Protein sequence: CASSASGAGELFF.

The chain is built from TRBV19 and TRBJ2-2; 9 bases fit TRBD1. In germline, CDR1 is LNHDA, CDR2 SQIVND (reference sequence). The junction had 6 bases not matched to a gene; V was cut back by 6 bases and J by 4 bases. The CDR3 is made up of 15 amino acids. As DNA, the CDR3 is TGTGCCAGTAGATTACCGGGACAGGGCACCGGGGAGCTGTTTTTT. This sequence encodes CASRLPGQGTGELFF. The variable domain in full, completed from reference TRBV19 and TRBJ2-2, reads DGGITQSPKYLFRKEGQNVTLSCEQNLNHDAMYWYRQDPGQGLRLIYYSQIVNDFQKGDIAEGYSVSREKKESFPLTVTSAQKNPTAFYLCASRLPGQGTGELFFGEGSRLTVL.

V usage is TRBV6-5 and J usage is TRBJ1-2, with D tentatively TRBD1 (6 bases). CDR1 is MNHEY and CDR2 is SVGAGI in the germline V gene. The V end lost 4 bases, the J end lost 8 bases, and 8 bases lay between the germline ends. The CDR3 spans 11 residues. The CDR3 here is CASSSGQGYTF. The CDR3 coding sequence is TGTGCCAGCAGTTCGGGACAAGGCTACACCTTC.

This chain links TRBV4-1 with TRBJ2-3, with D unresolved. The V and J ends lost 4 bases and 0 bases respectively, with 8 bases between them. Germline V CDR1 and CDR2: MGHRA, YSYEKL. The CDR3 consists of 14 residues. This chain's CDR3 is CASSRVGSTDTQYF. CDR3 nucleotide sequence: TGCGCCAGCAGCCGGGTAGGGAGCACAGATACGCAGTATTTT.

This clonotype was seen at least ten times. The rearrangement links TRBV5-1 to TRBJ2-2; D not certain. Per germline, CDR1 SGHRS and CDR2 YFSETQ. The CDR3 spans 13 residues. The ends were cut back, 4 bases at V and 1 base at J, with 5 bases in the middle. DNA for the CDR3: TGCGCCAGCAGCAGTCAGAACACCGGGGAGCTGTTTTTT. It specifies CASSSQNTGELFF.

In this sample, this clonotype turned up a few times. The rearrangement joins TRBV12-5 to TRBJ2-3, with D tentatively TRBD2 (5 bases). The CDR3 loop spans 12 amino acids. The ends were cut back, 9 bases at V and 7 bases at J, with 14 bases in the middle. The germline V gene encodes CDR1 LGHNT and CDR2 FRNRAP. For the CDR3, the DNA is TGTGCTAGCCTCCGGGATCTAAATACGCAGTATTTT. This codes for CASLRDLNTQYF. Full variable domain (rest looked up from reference TRBV12-5 and TRBJ2-3): DARVTQTPRHKVTEMGQEVTMRCQPILGHNTVFWYRQTMMQGLELLAYFRNRAPLDDSGMPKDRFSAEMPDATLATLKIQPSEPRDSAVYFCASLRDLNTQYFGPGTRLTVL.

This clonotype was counted only a few times. The gene calls are TRBV5-6 and TRBJ2-1, with a possible D match to TRBD2 (7 bases). CDR1 SGHDT and CDR2 YYEEEE come from the germline V gene. Trimming took 5 bases from V and 4 from J, leaving 16 bases between them. The CDR3 contains 15 residues. The CDR3 loop reads CASSIPGGAYNEQFF. The CDR3 nucleotides read TGTGCCAGCAGTATCCCGGGGGGCGCTTACAATGAGCAGTTCTTC.

The chain employs TRBV7-9 and TRBJ1-2, with 10 bases identical to TRBD1. CDR3 length equals 16 residues. Losses at the gene ends were 1 base for V and 8 bases for J; bases not matched to a gene: 10. Looked up from germline, CDR1 is SEHNR and CDR2 is FQNEAQ (reference sequence). The DNA for the CDR3 is TGTGCCAGCAGCTTAGGGGACAGGGGCCCCGCGGTCGGCTACACCTTC. This encodes CASSLGDRGPAVGYTF.

The V call is TRBV15, the J call TRBJ2-3, with 7 bases matching TRBD2. The CDR3 runs 15 residues. J lost 0 bases, V lost 8 bases, and 8 bases had no gene match. Germline V lookup: CDR1 LNHNV, CDR2 YYDKDF (reference sequence). In DNA form, the CDR3 reads TGTGCCACCCTGCCGGGGGGAAGAAGCACAGATACGCAGTATTTT. Translating gives CATLPGGRSTDTQYF. The full variable domain, its missing parts supplied by reference TRBV15 and TRBJ2-3, is DAMVIQNPRYQVTQFGKPVTLSCSQTLNHNVMYWYQQKSSQAPKLLFHYYDKDFNNEADTPDNFQSRRPNTSFCFLDIRSPGLGDTAMYLCATLPGGRSTDTQYFGPGTRLTVL.

J is TRBJ2-2 and V is TRBV5-1; 9 nucleotides align to TRBD1. The V segment lost 0 bases and the J segment 5 bases; nucleotides outside the gene matches: 2. Germline values: CDR1 SGHRS, CDR2 YFSETQ. This CDR3 region has 15 residues. CDR3 amino acids: CASSLGDRDTGELFF. CDR3 coding DNA: TGCGCCAGCAGCTTGGGGGACAGGGATACCGGGGAGCTGTTTTTT.